The 26 T cell receptor beta chains reported below all come from one sample, sequenced in a study of OX40 agonist ivuxolimab in advanced cancers. Only in-frame clones appear in the TCRdb table, and some are missing; sequencing was by immunoSEQ multiplex PCR. The profile shows about 70,000 clones, 88% of them singletons. Sequenced here: CD4+ or CD8+ T cells sorted from blood, sampled in a trial of the OX40 agonist ivuxolimab. These TCRs come from an adult with an advanced solid tumor such as melanoma, head and neck, liver or kidney cancer.

This clone was detected only once. The chain uses TRBV4-3 and TRBJ2-5, with D perhaps TRBD2 (6 bases). V lost 0 bases, J lost 4 bases, and 18 bases lay in between. Germline lookup yields CDR1 LGHNA and CDR2 YSLEER. The CDR3 is 17 amino acids. CDR3 coding DNA: TGCGCCAGCAGCCAAGATTGGCGAAACGCGGGGCTAGAGACCCAGTACTTC. Residues: CASSQDWRNAGLETQYF.

The sample holds one count of this clone. The chain carries TRBV4-1 and TRBJ2-5; D gene ambiguous. Germline V gene lookup returns CDR1 MGHRA and CDR2 YSYEKL. The CDR3 runs to 14 residues. Trimming took 2 bases from V and 5 from J, leaving 12 bases between them. The CDR3 protein is CASSQIPPGETQYF. The CDR3, as DNA: TGCGCCAGCAGCCAAATTCCCCCCGGGGAGACCCAGTACTTC.

The rearrangement links TRBV4-3 to TRBJ2-5; 7 bases line up with TRBD2. CDR1 LGHNA and CDR2 YSLEER come from the germline V gene. The CDR3 runs to 15 residues. Trimming cost V 0 bases and J 4 bases; bases outside gene matches: 5. CDR3 sequence (DNA): TGCGCCAGCAGCCAAGATGAGACTAGCCCAGAGACCCAGTACTTC. Encoded protein: CASSQDETSPETQYF.

The rearrangement uses TRBV2 and TRBJ2-3; weak D call: TRBD1 (6 bases). The germline gives CDR1 SNHLY, CDR2 FYNNEI. The CDR3 is 12 residues long. V lost 6 bases, J lost 8 bases, and 12 bases lay in between. CDR3 sequence: CASRTTGGTQYF. CDR3 coding DNA: TGTGCCAGCAGAACGACAGGAGGTACGCAGTATTTT.

CDR3 amino acids: CASRTSGSYEQYF. The CDR3 region has the DNA TGTGCCAGCAGGACTAGCGGCTCCTACGAGCAGTACTTC. The rearrangement uses TRBV27 and TRBJ2-7; 9 bases line up with TRBD2. Germline values: CDR1 MNHEY, CDR2 SMNVEV (reference sequence). CDR3 length equals 13 residues. The ends lost 6 bases at V and 0 bases at J; junction bases unmatched: 0.

The chain recombines TRBV23-1 with TRBJ1-1, with 8 bases matching TRBD1. TRBV23-1 is marked as an open reading frame, function uncertain. This CDR3 spans 21 amino acids. V was pared by 8 bases and J by 1 base, with 27 bases of the junction left unmatched. The CDR3 DNA is TGCGCCAGCGCCCTACCGCGCTCGGCAGGGGGCAAAAACCGCTCGAACACTGAAGCTTTCTTT. Translation: CASALPRSAGGKNRSNTEAFF.

The chain uses TRBV6-4 and TRBJ1-2, with D possibly matching TRBD1 (5 bases). Trimming took 3 bases from V and 8 from J, leaving 13 bases between them. CDR3 length: 13 amino acids. In germline, CDR1 is MRHNA, CDR2 SNTAGT. CDR3 in DNA: TGTGCCAGCAGTGATCCAGGGTCGGGAGGCTACACCTTC. Translated: CASSDPGSGGYTF.

By frequency in the sample, this clone is medium-sized (0.01 to 0.1%). V and J are TRBV7-2 and TRBJ1-4; D possibly corresponds to TRBD1 (6 bases). There are 14 residues in the CDR3. Germline V gives CDR1 SGHTA, CDR2 FQGNSA. Trimming removed 2 bases at V and 6 bases at J, with 10 bases between. The DNA of the CDR3 is TGTGCCAGCAGCTTACGGGGGCGGGATGAAAAACTGTTTTTT. Its protein is CASSLRGRDEKLFF.

The V gene is TRBV18, the J gene TRBJ1-2; 12 nucleotides line up with TRBD1. Germline assignment: CDR1 KGHSH and CDR2 LQKENI. V shed 3 bases, J shed 7 bases, and the junction held 6 bases outside the gene matches. The CDR3 is 15 amino acids. The CDR3 nucleotides read TGTGCCAGCTCACCTCCCGGGACAGGGGGCTCTGGCTACACCTTC. It translates to CASSPPGTGGSGYTF.

The chain couples TRBV5-1 to TRBJ2-7, with a tentative D call TRBD2 (6 bases). CDR1 is SGHRS, CDR2 YFSETQ, per germline. Between the trimmed V and J ends, which lost 4 bases and 4 bases, there was a span of 15 bases. The CDR3 loop spans 14 amino acids. The CDR3 nucleotides are TGCGCCAGCAGCCTGGCGGGACGGCGATACGAGCAGTACTTC. Its protein is CASSLAGRRYEQYF.

In this sample, this clone turned up once. The rearrangement uses TRBV10-3 and TRBJ2-7; TRBD1 is a possible D gene (6 bases). The CDR3 is 14 amino acids. Germline V lookup: CDR1 ENHRY, CDR2 SYGVKD. V was shortened by 3 bases and J by 2 bases, with 11 bases between the two germline ends. This CDR3 reads CAISESGQTYEQYF. DNA for the CDR3: TGTGCCATCAGTGAATCTGGACAGACCTACGAGCAGTACTTC.

The chain has TRBV19 and TRBJ2-1, with D perhaps TRBD2 (6 bases). CDR3 length equals 17 residues. Germline V gives CDR1 LNHDA, CDR2 SQIVND (reference sequence). Trimming removed 8 bases at V and 0 bases at J, with 20 bases between. The chain's CDR3 is CASEAWGRSSSYNEQFF. CDR3 nucleotides: TGTGCCAGTGAGGCTTGGGGGAGGTCGAGCTCCTACAATGAGCAGTTCTTC.

The chain is built from TRBV2 and TRBJ1-1; D might be TRBD1 (6 bases). This CDR3 is built from 13 residues. Trimming stripped 1 base from V and 7 bases from J, with 10 bases between. Looked up from germline, CDR1 is SNHLY and CDR2 is FYNNEI. The CDR3 sequence: CASSEGTVGEAFF. CDR3 nucleotides: TGTGCCAGCAGTGAAGGGACAGTTGGTGAAGCTTTCTTT. Drawing the rest from reference TRBV2 and TRBJ1-1, the complete variable domain is EPEVTQTPSHQVTQMGQEVILRCVPISNHLYFYWYRQILGQKVEFLVSFYNNEISEKSEIFDDQFSVERPDGSNFTLKIRSTKLEDSAMYFCASSEGTVGEAFFGQGTRLTVV.

This clone was detected a few times. The CDR3 spells CASSRDSNTEAFF. The CDR3 nucleotides read TGCGCCAGCAGCAGGGATTCGAACACTGAAGCTTTCTTT. The genes are TRBV5-1 and TRBJ1-1; no definite D call. V gave up 4 bases and J gave up 1 base, with 8 bases separating them. Germline V lookup: CDR1 SGHRS, CDR2 YFSETQ. The CDR3 loop spans 13 amino acids.

V and J are TRBV21-1 and TRBJ1-5. TRBV21-1 is a documented pseudogene. This CDR3 comprises 19 residues. As DNA, the CDR3 is TGTGCCAGCAGCAAAGTATTCCGCCGGGCAGACTATAGCAATCAGCCCCAGCATTTT. Its translation is CASSKVFRRADYSNQPQHF.

J is TRBJ2-7 and V is TRBV2, with a possible D match to TRBD2 (5 bases). CDR1 and CDR2 from the germline V gene are SNHLY and FYNNEI. V was shortened by 7 bases and J by 2 bases, with 12 bases between the two germline ends. The CDR3 is made up of 13 amino acids. CDR3 nucleotides: TGTGCCAGCAAAAGGACTGAGCCCTACGAGCAGTACTTC. Protein product: CASKRTEPYEQYF.

This clone was seen a single time. The chain is built from TRBV5-1 and TRBJ2-1; 9 nucleotides match TRBD2. The V gene's germline CDR1 is SGHRS and CDR2 YFSETQ. The CDR3 consists of 16 residues. Unmatched junction bases numbered 9, after V lost 5 bases and J lost 3 bases. The CDR3 sequence is CASRSPGSGSYNEQFF. DNA of the CDR3: TGCGCCAGCAGATCTCCGGGTAGCGGGAGCTACAATGAGCAGTTCTTC.

There are a few counts of this clone. V and J are TRBV7-6 and TRBJ2-5, with D perhaps TRBD2 (5 bases). The CDR3 loop spans 13 amino acids. The germline CDR1 and CDR2 sequences are SGHVS and FNYEAQ. Trimming removed 3 bases from V and 4 bases from J, with 9 bases in between. The CDR3 loop is CASSFSGRETQYF. DNA for the CDR3: TGTGCCAGCAGCTTTTCGGGGAGAGAGACCCAGTACTTC.

V gene TRBV25-1 combines with J gene TRBJ2-5; possibly TRBD1 for D (8 bases). V dropped 3 bases and J dropped 5 bases, with 13 bases sitting between them. Germline V lookup: CDR1 MGHDK, CDR2 SYGVNS. This CDR3 is 14 amino acids long. For the CDR3, the DNA is TGTGCCAGCAGTGACCCACAGGGGGGGGAGACCCAGTACTTC. This translates into CASSDPQGGETQYF.

This clone has more than one count but fewer than ten. This chain joins TRBV7-2 and TRBJ1-1, with TRBD1 matching 8 bases. CDR1 is SGHTA, CDR2 FQGNSA, per germline. The CDR3 loop spans 14 amino acids. The J segment lost 4 bases and the V segment lost 4 bases, leaving 5 bases of the junction unmatched. CDR3 loop: CASSSRRGLTEAFF. The CDR3 coding sequence is TGTGCCAGCAGCTCGCGCAGGGGGCTCACTGAAGCTTTCTTT.

The chain joins TRBV4-2 to TRBJ2-1, with 10 bases matching TRBD2. This CDR3 has 17 residues. Germline V gives CDR1 LGHNA, CDR2 YNFKEQ. The V gene end was trimmed by 3 bases and the J gene end by 5 bases; junction bases not matched to a gene: 10. The CDR3 nucleotides are TGTGCCAGCAGCCAGTACTCCGGGACTAGCGATGACAATGAGCAGTTCTTC. It translates to CASSQYSGTSDDNEQFF.

This chain joins TRBV9 and TRBJ1-1; no reliable D call. The germline V and J ends were trimmed by 0 bases and 3 bases, with 12 bases remaining between them. Germline V gives CDR1 SGDLS, CDR2 YYNGEE. This CDR3 is 15 amino acids long. The CDR3 bases are TGTGCCAGCAGCGTAGGCGGGGTTCGGGACACTGAAGCTTTCTTT. This sequence encodes CASSVGGVRDTEAFF.

V and J are TRBV19 and TRBJ2-4, with D perhaps being TRBD1 or TRBD2 (6 bases each). Between the trimmed V and J ends, which lost 2 bases and 8 bases, there was a span of 13 bases. CDR3 length: 14 amino acids. The germline gives CDR1 LNHDA, CDR2 SQIVND (reference sequence). For the CDR3, the DNA is TGTGCCAGTAGTATATCGGCTAGGGGGGACATTCAGTACTTC. Amino acids: CASSISARGDIQYF. Full variable domain (missing parts from reference TRBV19 and TRBJ2-4): DGGITQSPKYLFRKEGQNVTLSCEQNLNHDAMYWYRQDPGQGLRLIYYSQIVNDFQKGDIAEGYSVSREKKESFPLTVTSAQKNPTAFYLCASSISARGDIQYFGAGTRLSVL.

The CDR3 loop is CASSPRMGAGELFF. The CDR3 DNA reads as TGTGCCAGCAGCCCCCGTATGGGCGCCGGGGAGCTGTTTTTT. The rearrangement uses TRBV11-2 and TRBJ2-2, with D unresolved. CDR3 length: 14 amino acids. Germline CDR1 SGHAT, CDR2 FQNNGV. V was cut by 5 bases and J by 6 bases, with 13 bases left in between. The whole variable domain, filled in from reference TRBV11-2 and TRBJ2-2, reads EAGVAQSPRYKIIEKRQSVAFWCNPISGHATLYWYQQILGQGPKLLIQFQNNGVVDDSQLPKDRFSAERLKGVDSTLKIQPAKLEDSAVYLCASSPRMGAGELFFGEGSRLTVL.

This rearrangement joins TRBV2 to TRBJ1-2; weak D call: TRBD1 (6 bases). Trimming removed 5 bases at V and 6 bases at J, with 10 bases between. Germline V CDR1 and CDR2: SNHLY, FYNNEI. The length of the CDR3 is 12 residues. CDR3 coding DNA: TGTGCCAGCAGTCCCGAGGGGGATGGCTACACCTTC. Protein product: CASSPEGDGYTF.

This clone showed up just once. The CDR3 nucleotides read TGTGCCAGCAGCTTAAAGCGGACCGGGGAGCTGTTTTTT. Protein: CASSLKRTGELFF. This rearrangement joins TRBV7-6 to TRBJ2-2; D is perhaps TRBD2 (5 bases). The germline gives CDR1 SGHVS, CDR2 FNYEAQ. V lost 2 bases to trimming and J lost 5 bases, with 6 bases between them. CDR3 length: 13 residues.